The rows below give T cell receptor beta chains drawn from one sample of a study of human T cells and chemical hapten exposure. TCRdb re-called the RACE reads through MiXCR, storing one row per CDR3 protein. The table has some 98,000 distinct CDR3 sequences, about a tenth seen once; the top ten hold under 4%. This sample comprised whole blood, obtained in connection with sensitization to the hapten diphenylcyclopropenone (DPC). These receptors were collected from a woman in her sixties or seventies with alopecia areata. Some clones in this sample may be carry-over from other donors' samples. Both conserved end residues are part of each CDR3. The D gene is left open where the match is weak. Clone size appears in some rows only: once, few, many, or a class for an expanded clone.

V gene	clone size	J gene	D gene	CDR3 protein	CDR3 DNA
TRBV2	NA	TRBJ2-3	NA	CASRDRGDTQYF	TGTGCCAGCAGGGATAGGGGGGATACGCAGTATTTT
TRBV28	many	TRBJ2-7	NA	CASRQGRALSYEQYF	TGTGCCAGCAGACAGGGTAGAGCCCTCTCCTACGAGCAGTACTTC
TRBV5-1	NA	TRBJ2-5	TRBD1	CASSALQGNGETQYF	TGCGCCAGCAGCGCCTTACAGGGGAATGGGGAGACCCAGTACTTC
TRBV10-3	many	TRBJ1-1	NA	CAIRVGGADEAFF	TGTGCCATCAGGGTCGGGGGGGCAGATGAGGCTTTCTTT
TRBV10-1	NA	TRBJ2-1	NA	CASSPNSNEQFF	TGCGCCAGCAGTCCCAACAGCAATGAGCAGTTCTTC
TRBV29-1	NA	TRBJ2-2	NA	CSVVGHGLLAGELFF	TGCAGCGTTGTGGGACACGGACTTCTGGCCGGGGAGCTGTTTTTT
TRBV7-6	few	TRBJ1-6	NA	CASAQAPLFLNSPLHF	TGTGCCAGCGCCCAGGCCCCCTTATTCCTAAATTCACCCCTCCACTTT
TRBV7-9	few	TRBJ2-5	NA	CASSSETQYF	TGTGCCAGCAGCTCAGAGACCCAGTACTTC
TRBV11-2	few	TRBJ1-4	NA	CASSFGQRNEKLFF	TGTGCCAGCAGCTTTGGACAGAGAAATGAAAAACTGTTTTTT
TRBV6-5	many	TRBJ1-1	TRBD1	CASSRQGAIVDTEAFF	TGTGCCAGCAGCAGACAGGGGGCGATTGTGGACACTGAAGCTTTCTTT
TRBV11-2	many	TRBJ2-5	NA	CASSPAEGIQETQYF	TGTGCCAGCAGCCCGGCGGAGGGGATCCAAGAGACCCAGTACTTC
TRBV5-1	many	TRBJ2-1	NA	CASTWRPQDNEQFF	TGCGCCAGCACCTGGAGGCCCCAAGACAATGAGCAGTTCTTC
TRBV5-1	NA	TRBJ2-2	NA	CASSERFAGELFF	TGCGCCAGCAGCGAACGTTTCGCCGGGGAGCTGTTTTTT
TRBV5-1	many	TRBJ2-1	TRBD2	CASRWGLGAYNEQFF	TGCGCCAGCAGGTGGGGACTAGGCGCCTACAATGAGCAGTTCTTC
TRBV20-1	many	TRBJ1-6	NA	CSAKYWTDNSPLHF	TGCAGTGCTAAATATTGGACAGATAATTCACCCCTCCACTTT